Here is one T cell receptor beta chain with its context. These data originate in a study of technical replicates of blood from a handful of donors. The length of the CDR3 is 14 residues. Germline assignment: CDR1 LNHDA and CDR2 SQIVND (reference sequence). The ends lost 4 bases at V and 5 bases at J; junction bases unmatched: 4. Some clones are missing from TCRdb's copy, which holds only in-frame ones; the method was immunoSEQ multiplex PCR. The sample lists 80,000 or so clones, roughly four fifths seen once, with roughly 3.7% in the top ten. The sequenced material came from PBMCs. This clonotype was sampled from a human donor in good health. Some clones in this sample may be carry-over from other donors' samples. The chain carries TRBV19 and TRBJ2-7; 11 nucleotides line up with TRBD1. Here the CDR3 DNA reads TGTGCCAGTAGTACTGGACAGGGGGCCCACGAGCAGTACTTC. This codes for CASSTGQGAHEQYF.